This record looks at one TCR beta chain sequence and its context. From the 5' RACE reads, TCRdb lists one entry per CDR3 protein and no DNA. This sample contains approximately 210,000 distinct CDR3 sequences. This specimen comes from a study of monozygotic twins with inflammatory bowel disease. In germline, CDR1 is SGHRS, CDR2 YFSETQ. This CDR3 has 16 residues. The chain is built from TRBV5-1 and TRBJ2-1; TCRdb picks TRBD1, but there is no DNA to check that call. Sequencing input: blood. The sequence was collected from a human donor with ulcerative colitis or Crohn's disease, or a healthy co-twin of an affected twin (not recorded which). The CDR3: CASSPGWTGGNNEQFF.